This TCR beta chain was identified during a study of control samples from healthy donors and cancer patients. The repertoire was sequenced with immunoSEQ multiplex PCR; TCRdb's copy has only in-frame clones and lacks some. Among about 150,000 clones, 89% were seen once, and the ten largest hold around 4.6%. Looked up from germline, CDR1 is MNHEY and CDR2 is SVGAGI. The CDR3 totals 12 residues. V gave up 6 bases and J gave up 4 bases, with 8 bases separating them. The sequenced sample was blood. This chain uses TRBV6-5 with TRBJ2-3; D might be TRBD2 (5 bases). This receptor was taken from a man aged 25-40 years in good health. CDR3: CASRSDSDTQYF. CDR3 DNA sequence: TGTGCCAGCAGGTCGGACTCAGATACGCAGTATTTT.